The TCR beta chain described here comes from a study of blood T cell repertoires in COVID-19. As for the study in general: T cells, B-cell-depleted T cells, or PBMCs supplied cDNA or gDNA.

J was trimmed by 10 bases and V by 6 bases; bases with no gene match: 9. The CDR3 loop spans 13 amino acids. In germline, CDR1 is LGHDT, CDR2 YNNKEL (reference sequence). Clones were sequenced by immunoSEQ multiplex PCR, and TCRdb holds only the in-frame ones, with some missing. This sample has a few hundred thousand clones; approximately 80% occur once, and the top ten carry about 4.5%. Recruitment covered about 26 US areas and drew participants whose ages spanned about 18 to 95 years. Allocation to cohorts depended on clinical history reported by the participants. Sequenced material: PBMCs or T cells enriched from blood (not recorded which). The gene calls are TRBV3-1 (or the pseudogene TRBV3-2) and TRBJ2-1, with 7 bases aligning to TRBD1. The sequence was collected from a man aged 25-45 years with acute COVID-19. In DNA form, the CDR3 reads TGTGCCAGCAGTGAGGGGGCCGGACGCGAGCAGTTCTTC. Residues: CASSEGAGREQFF.